This T cell receptor (beta chain) was sequenced in a study of cytomegalovirus exposure and HLA in healthy donors. About this clone itself: Its target is not known.

Primers included in the PCR were 60 Vbeta and 13 Jbeta primers. Measured with immunoSEQ multiplex PCR; TCRdb has only the in-frame clones, and not every one. Found here are some 82,000 clones; the top ten clones hold around 1.2%. Findings and caveats of the study: Later work found that TCR association rates differed between HLA loci; DRB1 had the most and HLA-C the fewest. An analysis that came later showed most CMV-associated TCR beta chains appearing HLA-restricted. TCR beta chains associated with HLA were, in a later analysis, more clonally expanded than equally common others. What a later analysis reportedly showed was that an Asian-associated ancestry cluster had fewer N-insertions than the approximately 700-donor mean.

The TCR sequence derives from a woman in her thirties in good health and CMV-seronegative. Material for sequencing was PBMCs.

The CDR3 sequence is CAWAAGVQETQYF. In DNA form, the CDR3 reads TGTGCCTGGGCAGCGGGGGTCCAAGAGACCCAGTACTTC. V usage is TRBV30 and J usage is TRBJ2-5; TRBD2 matches 8 bases. The CDR3 extends over 13 amino acids. Trimming removed 5 bases from V and 1 base from J; junction bases left unmatched: 3. The germline CDR1 and CDR2 sequences are GTSNPN and SVGIG (reference sequence).